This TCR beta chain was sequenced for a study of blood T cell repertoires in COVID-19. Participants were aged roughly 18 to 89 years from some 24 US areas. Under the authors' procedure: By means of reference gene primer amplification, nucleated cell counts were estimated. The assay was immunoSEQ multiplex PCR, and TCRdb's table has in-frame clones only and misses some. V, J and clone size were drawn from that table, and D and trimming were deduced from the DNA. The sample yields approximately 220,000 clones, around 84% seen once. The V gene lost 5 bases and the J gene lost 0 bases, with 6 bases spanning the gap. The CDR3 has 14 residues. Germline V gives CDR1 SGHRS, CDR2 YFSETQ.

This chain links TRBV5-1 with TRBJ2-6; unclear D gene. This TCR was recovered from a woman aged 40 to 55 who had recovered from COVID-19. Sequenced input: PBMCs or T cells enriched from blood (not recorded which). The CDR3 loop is CASSPGSGANVLTF. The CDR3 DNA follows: TGCGCCAGCAGTCCGGGCTCTGGGGCCAACGTCCTGACTTTC.